Listed below are T cell receptor beta chains from one sample, sequenced in a study of blood T cells in healthy people across ages. Each CDR3 protein gets one entry after TCRdb re-called the 5' RACE reads with MiXCR. This table has 550,000 to 700,000 distinct CDR3 sequences, roughly 28% appearing once. The source material was blood. These receptors were taken from a woman in her seventies in good health. Each CDR3 is given with its conserved first and last residue. Size is omitted from some rows. Given values are once, few, many or a class for expanded clones.

cdr3_aa	v_call	j_call	clone_size
CASTAAGYYGYTF	TRBV3-1	TRBJ1-2	few
CASSRGTGAVSNQPQHF	TRBV3-1	TRBJ1-5	few
CASSLESYNSPLHF	TRBV7-9	TRBJ1-6	-
CASSQDRAGSYGYTF	TRBV4-3	TRBJ1-2	once
CASSLSEGGTEAFF	TRBV7-6	TRBJ1-1	-
CASSADHGGGYNEQFF	TRBV7-8	TRBJ2-1	-
CASQSIGTGGRTEAFF	TRBV19	TRBJ1-1	once
CASSLGLLNTGELFF	TRBV9	TRBJ2-2	many
CASSLHRGLSEYF	TRBV5-6	TRBJ2-5	-
CAGSLGQGGAFF	TRBV5-1	TRBJ1-1	few
CASSLGSGGDRYEQYF	TRBV7-9	TRBJ2-7	few
CASSPTYEAFF	TRBV7-9	TRBJ1-1	-
CASSVAEGVRQGDGYTF	TRBV9	TRBJ1-2	-
CASKPGPLNTEAFF	TRBV6-4	TRBJ1-1	few
CSVSRVGYGYTF	TRBV29-1	TRBJ1-2	few
CASSLGGGGNSGNTIYF	TRBV13	TRBJ1-3	few
CASRRGRGQETQYF	TRBV12-3/TRBV12-4	TRBJ2-5	few
CATSVGTGVPNEQFF	TRBV24-1	TRBJ2-1	-
CASSLARGGGVQETQYF	TRBV7-8	TRBJ2-5	few
CASSLGLAGGPIGKTQYF	TRBV7-2	TRBJ2-5	few
CASSPTLSDYGYTF	TRBV11-2	TRBJ1-2	few
CASSPEVLNYGYTF	TRBV4-1	TRBJ1-2	-
CASSYQSGGVYNEQFF	TRBV7-2	TRBJ2-1	few
CASRVDYNQPQHF	TRBV5-1	TRBJ1-5	-
CSVFPGQANEKLFF	TRBV29-1	TRBJ1-4	-
CASRSQGFAGYTF	TRBV5-4	TRBJ1-2	once
CSVGHSPTGELFF	TRBV29-1	TRBJ2-2	few
CASSSNGQAYLNTEAFF	TRBV5-1	TRBJ1-1	once
CASSLAPGYEQYF	TRBV7-9	-	-
CSARNPQRGGDEQFF	TRBV20-1	TRBJ2-1	-
CASSKNGQGASTEAFF	TRBV7-3	TRBJ1-1	-
CASSLTPPEQYF	TRBV4-2	TRBJ2-7	once
CSARRHGGEQYF	TRBV20-1	TRBJ2-7	-
CASSRGGTRGNEQFF	TRBV6-4	TRBJ2-1	-
CASSDQDYGYTF	TRBV2	TRBJ1-2	few
CASSLRDNTEAFF	TRBV7-2	TRBJ1-1	-
CASSDPGQGVYEQYF	TRBV7-9	TRBJ2-7	few
CASRGTGAGYGYTF	TRBV12-3/TRBV12-4	TRBJ1-2	-
CASSSLLRRGWTDTQYF	TRBV7-2	TRBJ2-3	-
CASSSRQTGSSYEQYF	TRBV5-1	TRBJ2-7	few
CASSYPQGAQETQYF	TRBV6-6	TRBJ2-5	few
CASSLVGQLNTEAFF	TRBV7-2	TRBJ1-1	many
CASRSGEDYGYTF	TRBV7-9	TRBJ1-2	-
CASSLFAGHTLSTDTQYF	TRBV7-3	TRBJ2-3	few
CSVPGTAHGYTF	TRBV29-1	TRBJ1-2	-